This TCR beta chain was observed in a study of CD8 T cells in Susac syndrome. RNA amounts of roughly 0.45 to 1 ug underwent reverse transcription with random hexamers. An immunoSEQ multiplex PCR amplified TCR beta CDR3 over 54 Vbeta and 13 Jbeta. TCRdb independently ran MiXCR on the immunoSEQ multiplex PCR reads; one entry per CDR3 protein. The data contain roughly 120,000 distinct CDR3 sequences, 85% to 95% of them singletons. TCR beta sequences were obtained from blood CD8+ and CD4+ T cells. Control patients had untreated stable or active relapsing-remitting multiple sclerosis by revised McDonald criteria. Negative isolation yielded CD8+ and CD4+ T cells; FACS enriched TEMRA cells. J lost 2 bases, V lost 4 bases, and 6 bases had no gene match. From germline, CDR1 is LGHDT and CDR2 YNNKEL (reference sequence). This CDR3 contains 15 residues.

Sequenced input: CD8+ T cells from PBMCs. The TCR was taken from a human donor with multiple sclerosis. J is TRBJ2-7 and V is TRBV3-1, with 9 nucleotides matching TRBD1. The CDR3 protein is CASSPRQGGPYEQYF. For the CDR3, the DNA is TGTGCCAGCAGCCCCCGACAGGGGGGTCCCTACGAGCAGTACTTC.